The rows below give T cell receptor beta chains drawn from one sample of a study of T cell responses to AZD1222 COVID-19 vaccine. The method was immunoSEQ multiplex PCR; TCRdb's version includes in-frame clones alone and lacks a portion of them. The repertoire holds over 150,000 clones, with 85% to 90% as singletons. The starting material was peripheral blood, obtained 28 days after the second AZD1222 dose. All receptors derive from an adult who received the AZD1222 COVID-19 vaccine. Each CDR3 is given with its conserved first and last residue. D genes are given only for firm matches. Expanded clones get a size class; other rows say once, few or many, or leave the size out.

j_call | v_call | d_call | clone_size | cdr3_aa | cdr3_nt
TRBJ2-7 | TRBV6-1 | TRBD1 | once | CASSEPQRARGPYEQYF | TGTGCCAGCAGTGAACCTCAAAGGGCAAGGGGGCCCTACGAGCAGTACTTC
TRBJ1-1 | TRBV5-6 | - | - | CASSSRTVEAFF | TGTGCCAGCAGCTCTCGAACGGTTGAAGCTTTCTTT
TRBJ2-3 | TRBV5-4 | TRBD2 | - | CASSSPSRGTSTDTQYF | TGTGCCAGCAGCTCGCCCTCGCGGGGGACTAGCACAGATACGCAGTATTTT
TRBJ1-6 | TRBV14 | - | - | CASSFTGRYSPLHF | TGTGCCAGCAGTTTCACGGGGCGATACTCACCCCTCCACTTT
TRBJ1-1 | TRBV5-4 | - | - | CASSPFRGLNTEAFF | TGTGCCAGCAGCCCCTTCAGGGGATTGAACACTGAAGCTTTCTTT
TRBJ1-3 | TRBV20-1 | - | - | CSASRGGSGNTIYF | TGCAGTGCTAGTCGAGGGGGCTCTGGAAACACCATATATTTT
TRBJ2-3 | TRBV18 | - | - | CASSPPISRDLIPTDTQYF | TGTGCCAGCTCACCACCCATCTCTAGGGACTTAATTCCCACAGATACGCAGTATTTT
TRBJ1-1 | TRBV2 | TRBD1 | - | CASGQGLGAFF | TGTGCCAGCGGACAGGGTCTAGGAGCTTTCTTT
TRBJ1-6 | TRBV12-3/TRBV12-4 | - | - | CASSSGNSPLHF | TGTGCCAGCAGTTCGGGAAATTCACCCCTCCACTTT
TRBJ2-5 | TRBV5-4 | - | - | CASSPWELQETQYF | TGTGCCAGCAGCCCCTGGGAGCTGCAAGAGACCCAGTACTTC
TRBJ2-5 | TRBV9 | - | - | CASSVVPGGGKTQYF | TGTGCCAGCAGCGTAGTCCCAGGAGGGGGTAAGACCCAGTACTTC
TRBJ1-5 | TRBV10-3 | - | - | CAISESYSNQPQHF | TGTGCCATCAGTGAGTCTTATAGCAATCAGCCCCAGCATTTT
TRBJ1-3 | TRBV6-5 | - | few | CASKGFSGNTIYF | TGTGCCAGTAAGGGGTTCTCTGGAAACACCATATATTTT
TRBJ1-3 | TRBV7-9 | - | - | CASSFEQASGNTIYF | TGTGCCAGCAGCTTCGAGCAGGCCTCTGGAAACACCATATATTTT
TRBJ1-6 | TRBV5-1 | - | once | CASSQNLVNSPLHF | TGCGCCAGCAGCCAAAACCTCGTGAATTCACCCCTCCACTTT
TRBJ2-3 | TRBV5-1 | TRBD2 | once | CASSNFGLAGMVDTQYF | TGCGCCAGCAGCAACTTCGGACTAGCGGGGATGGTAGATACGCAGTATTTT
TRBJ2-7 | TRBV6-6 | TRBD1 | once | CASSLAGTAYEQYF | TGTGCCAGCAGCCTGGCCGGGACAGCCTACGAGCAGTACTTC
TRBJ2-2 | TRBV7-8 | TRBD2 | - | CASSPRLDGGLNTGELFF | TGTGCCAGCAGCCCGAGACTAGACGGGGGACTAAACACCGGGGAGCTGTTTTTT
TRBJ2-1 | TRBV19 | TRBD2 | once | CASSMEGTSSYNEQFF | TGTGCCAGTAGTATGGAGGGGACTAGCTCCTACAATGAGCAGTTCTTC
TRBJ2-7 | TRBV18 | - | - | CASSPPRTYEQYF | TGTGCCAGCTCACCACCCAGGACCTACGAGCAGTACTTC
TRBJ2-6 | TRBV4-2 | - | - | CASSQSRAGANVLTF | TGTGCCAGCAGCCAATCGAGGGCTGGGGCCAACGTCCTGACTTTC
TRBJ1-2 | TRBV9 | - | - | CASSSRSGGAYGYTF | TGTGCCAGCAGCTCGCGTTCGGGGGGAGCATATGGCTACACCTTC
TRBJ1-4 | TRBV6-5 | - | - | CASMATANEKLFF | TGTGCCAGCATGGCGACAGCTAATGAAAAACTGTTTTTT
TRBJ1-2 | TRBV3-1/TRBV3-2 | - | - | CASSLLSRAGGYTF | TGTGCCAGCAGCCTCCTGTCTCGGGCGGGGGGCTACACCTTC
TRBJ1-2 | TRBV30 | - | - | CAWDDTGDGYTF | TGTGCCTGGGACGATACGGGGGATGGCTACACCTTC
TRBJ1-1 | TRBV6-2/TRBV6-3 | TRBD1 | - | CASSYADGGTGRGSEAFF | TGTGCCAGCAGTTACGCGGATGGGGGGACAGGGCGTGGGTCCGAAGCTTTCTTT
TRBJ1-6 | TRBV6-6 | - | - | CASSYSRDLPLHF | TGTGCCAGCAGTTACTCGAGGGACCTGCCCCTCCACTTT
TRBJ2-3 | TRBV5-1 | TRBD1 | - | CASYDRGSGADTQYF | TGCGCCAGCTATGACAGGGGGTCCGGTGCAGATACGCAGTATTTT
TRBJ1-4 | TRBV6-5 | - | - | CASSSDTGSGGKLFF | TGTGCCAGCAGTTCCGATACAGGGAGCGGGGGAAAACTGTTTTTT
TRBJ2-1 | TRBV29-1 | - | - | CSVDSQTLASYNEQFF | TGCAGCGTCGATTCTCAAACCTTAGCCTCCTACAATGAGCAGTTCTTC
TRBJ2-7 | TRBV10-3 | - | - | CAISEGGPYEQYF | TGTGCCATCAGTGAAGGCGGCCCCTACGAGCAGTACTTC
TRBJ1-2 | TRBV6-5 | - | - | CATLRQPYGYTF | TGTGCCACACTTAGACAGCCCTATGGCTACACCTTC
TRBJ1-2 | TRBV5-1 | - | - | CASSSGSGAGYGYTF | TGCGCCAGCAGCTCGGGATCGGGGGCAGGCTATGGCTACACCTTC
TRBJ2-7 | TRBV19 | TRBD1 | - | CASSESTRDRSYEQYF | TGTGCCAGTAGTGAATCAACCCGGGACAGAAGCTACGAGCAGTACTTC
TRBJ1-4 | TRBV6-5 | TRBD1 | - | CASSYSGQGGEKLFF | TGTGCCAGCAGTTACTCAGGACAGGGTGGTGAAAAACTGTTTTTT
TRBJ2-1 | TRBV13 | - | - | CASSSSRDNEQFF | TGTGCCAGCAGCTCATCCAGGGACAATGAGCAGTTCTTC
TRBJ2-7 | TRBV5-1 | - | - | CASSLGGTDSYEQYF | TGCGCCAGCAGCTTGGGCGGGACAGACTCCTACGAGCAGTACTTC
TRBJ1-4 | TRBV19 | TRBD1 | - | CASSGQVREKLFF | TGTGCCAGTAGTGGACAGGTTCGTGAAAAACTGTTTTTT
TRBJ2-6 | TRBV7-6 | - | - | CASSASRFSGANVLTF | TGTGCCAGCAGCGCATCCAGGTTCTCTGGGGCCAACGTCCTGACTTTC
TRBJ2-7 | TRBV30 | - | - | CAWSDPYEQYF | TGTGCCTGGAGTGACCCTTACGAGCAGTACTTC
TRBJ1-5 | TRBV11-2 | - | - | CASSLGGGGQPQHF | TGTGCCAGCAGCTTAGGGGGGGGTGGGCAGCCCCAGCATTTT
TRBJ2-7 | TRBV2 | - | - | CASQREQGFHEQYF | TGTGCCTCCCAACGAGAACAGGGTTTCCACGAGCAGTACTTC
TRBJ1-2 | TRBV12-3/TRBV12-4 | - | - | CASSFVHGYTF | TGTGCCAGCAGTTTTGTGCATGGCTACACCTTC
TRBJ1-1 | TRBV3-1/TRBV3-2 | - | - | CASRGGYNTEAFF | TGTGCCAGCAGGGGAGGGTATAACACTGAAGCTTTCTTT
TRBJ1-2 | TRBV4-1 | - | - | CASSQEGGPYGYTF | TGCGCCAGCAGCCAAGAAGGAGGTCCCTATGGCTACACCTTC
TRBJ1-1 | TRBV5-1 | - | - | CASSGGGRLFTEAFF | TGCGCCAGCAGCGGTGGAGGGAGATTGTTCACTGAAGCTTTCTTT
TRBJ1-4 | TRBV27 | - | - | CASSFHRTNEKLFF | TGTGCCAGCAGTTTTCACAGAACTAATGAAAAACTGTTTTTT
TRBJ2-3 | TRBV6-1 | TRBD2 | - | CASSDPLAGTDTQYF | TGTGCCAGCAGTGACCCCCTAGCGGGCACAGATACGCAGTATTTT
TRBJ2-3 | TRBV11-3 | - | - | CASSPGTDTQYF | TGTGCCAGCAGCCCCGGCACAGATACGCAGTATTTT
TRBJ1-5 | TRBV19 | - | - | CASKSQGLSNQPQHF | TGTGCCAGTAAGTCCCAGGGCCTAAGCAATCAGCCCCAGCATTTT
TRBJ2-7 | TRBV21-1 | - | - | CASSKVLGGSDGGSYYEQYF | TGTGCCAGCAGCAAAGTTTTGGGGGGTTCTGATGGCGGCAGTTACTACGAGCAGTACTTC
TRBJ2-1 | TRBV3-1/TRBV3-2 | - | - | CASSQERGWGASYNEQFF | TGTGCCAGCAGCCAAGAGAGGGGATGGGGAGCGAGTTACAATGAGCAGTTCTTC
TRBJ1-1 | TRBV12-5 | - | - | CASGLPSRTSIF | TGTGCTAGTGGTTTGCCCTCGAGGACGTCAATCTTT
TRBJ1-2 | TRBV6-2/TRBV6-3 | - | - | CASSYSSTAWGYTF | TGTGCCAGCAGTTACTCCTCAACAGCCTGGGGCTACACCTTC